The 13 T cell receptor beta chains presented below share a single source sample, sequenced in a study of cytomegalovirus exposure and HLA in healthy donors. 13 Jbeta primers and 60 Vbeta primers were used for the PCR. Here immunoSEQ multiplex PCR was the method, and the copy in TCRdb shows in-frame clones only, minus some. Of 110,000 or so clones listed, 77% are singletons. Source material: PBMCs. The origin of the receptors is a man aged 18 to 35 in good health and CMV-seropositive.

This clone came up a few times. The rearrangement joins TRBV27 to TRBJ2-7; 7 bases line up with TRBD1. V shed 1 base, J shed 3 bases, and the junction held 6 bases outside the gene matches. This CDR3 is built from 15 residues. The germline V gene has CDR1 MNHEY and CDR2 SMNVEV (reference sequence). The CDR3 DNA sequence: TGTGCCAGCAGTTTATTAGGGGGCGCGGGCTACGAGCAGTACTTC. Protein sequence: CASSLLGGAGYEQYF.

The rearrangement uses TRBV13 and TRBJ1-5, with a weak D call TRBD1 (6 bases). Germline values: CDR1 PRHDT, CDR2 FYEKMQ (reference sequence). The CDR3 is 12 amino acids. V dropped 5 bases and J dropped 6 bases, with 8 bases sitting between them. The CDR3 DNA follows: TGTGCCAGCAGCGCACAGGGTCAGCCCCAGCATTTT. It translates to CASSAQGQPQHF.

The chain employs TRBV6-1 and TRBJ1-6, with a weak D call TRBD1 (5 bases). Deletions cut 0 bases from V and 9 bases from J, with 18 bases between. The V gene's germline CDR1 is MNHNS and CDR2 SASEGT. The CDR3 loop spans 17 amino acids. The CDR3 reads CASSEAPLGVPGSPLHF. CDR3 nucleotide sequence: TGTGCCAGCAGTGAAGCCCCCCTAGGGGTCCCTGGTTCACCCCTCCACTTT.

The chain uses TRBV11-3 and TRBJ2-3, with TRBD2 matching over 10 bases. The length of the CDR3 is 17 residues. Germline-derived CDR1 and CDR2 are SGHNT and YENEEA. V shed 4 bases, J shed 4 bases, and the junction held 11 bases outside the gene matches. CDR3 sequence: CASSSALAGDPSDTQYF. The DNA of the CDR3 is TGTGCCAGCAGCTCGGCCCTAGCGGGAGATCCCTCAGATACGCAGTATTTT.

V and J are TRBV5-6 and TRBJ2-7; TRBD2 agrees at 9 bases. Trimming took 5 bases from V and 2 from J; bases not matched to a gene: 14. Germline loops: CDR1 SGHDT, CDR2 YYEEEE. CDR3 length: 17 residues. The CDR3 loop is CASSPEVYSGSAYEQYF. The CDR3 nucleotides read TGTGCCAGCAGTCCCGAAGTCTATAGCGGGAGTGCCTACGAGCAGTACTTC.

This chain connects TRBV5-1 to TRBJ2-5; 11 bases match TRBD2. Germline V gives CDR1 SGHRS, CDR2 YFSETQ. The CDR3 length is 17 residues. Germline trimming cut 0 bases from V and 5 bases from J; bases unmatched to any gene: 9. DNA for the CDR3: TGCGCCAGCAGCTTGGGGGCTAGCGGGGGGCCGTATGAGACCCAGTACTTC. It codes for CASSLGASGGPYETQYF.

This clone was seen a few times. The V call is TRBV7-9, the J call TRBJ2-7; D might be TRBD1 (5 bases). Germline assignment: CDR1 SEHNR and CDR2 FQNEAQ (reference sequence). The CDR3 totals 12 residues. The ends were cut back, 4 bases at V and 6 bases at J, with 10 bases in the middle. CDR3 residues: CASSSGRVEQYF. As DNA, the CDR3 is TGTGCCAGCAGCTCAGGCAGGGTCGAGCAGTACTTC.

The chain links TRBV5-4 to TRBJ1-2; tentative D call: TRBD1 (6 bases). V was trimmed by 4 bases and J by 5 bases, leaving 18 bases between them. This CDR3 contains 15 residues. The germline V gene encodes CDR1 SGHNT and CDR2 YYREEE (reference sequence). DNA of the CDR3: TGTGCCAGCAGCCCGGGGCAGGGGCATTATTATGGCTACACCTTC. This translates into CASSPGQGHYYGYTF. The complete variable domain, with remaining parts taken from reference TRBV5-4 and TRBJ1-2, reads ETGVTQSPTHLIKTRGQQVTLRCSSQSGHNTVSWYQQALGQGPQFIFQYYREEENGRGNFPPRFSGLQFPNYSSELNVNALELDDSALYLCASSPGQGHYYGYTFGSGTRLTVV.

V gene TRBV9 combines with J gene TRBJ1-1, with 7 bases aligning to TRBD1. Per the germline V gene, CDR1 is SGDLS and CDR2 is YYNGEE. The J segment lost 1 base and the V segment lost 4 bases, leaving 7 bases of the junction unmatched. The CDR3 runs 15 residues. This CDR3 is CASSKTGAGNTEAFF. The CDR3 bases are TGTGCCAGCAGCAAAACAGGGGCGGGGAACACTGAAGCTTTCTTT.

The chain couples TRBV19 to TRBJ1-4; the D gene is possibly TRBD1 (6 bases). The CDR3 is made up of 16 amino acids. The V end was cut by 6 bases, the J end by 2 bases, with 16 bases between. The V gene's germline CDR1 is LNHDA and CDR2 SQIVND (reference sequence). The CDR3 here is CASRSNRVGTNEKLFF. In nucleotides, the CDR3 is TGTGCCAGTAGGTCCAACAGGGTCGGCACTAATGAAAAACTGTTTTTT.

This clone was counted between two and nine times. This rearrangement joins TRBV19 to TRBJ2-1; 16 nucleotides agree with TRBD2. The germline CDR1 and CDR2 sequences are LNHDA and SQIVND (reference sequence). The CDR3 runs 20 residues. V was pared by 4 bases and J by 3 bases, with 12 bases of the junction left unmatched. CDR3 protein: CASSTAQGGTSGRVYNEQFF. In nucleotides, the CDR3 is TGTGCCAGTAGTACCGCGCAGGGGGGGACTAGCGGGAGGGTCTACAATGAGCAGTTCTTC.

This chain links TRBV19 with TRBJ1-2; D might be TRBD1 (6 bases). CDR1 is LNHDA, CDR2 SQIVND, per germline (reference sequence). The CDR3 runs 12 residues. V was pared by 5 bases and J by 5 bases, with 9 bases between. CDR3 sequence reads: CASSSQGYGYTF. The CDR3 DNA reads as TGTGCCAGTAGTTCGCAGGGGTATGGCTACACCTTC.

This chain uses TRBV5-1 with TRBJ2-1; tentative D call: TRBD1 (6 bases). This CDR3 contains 16 residues. With 4 bases removed from V and 1 base from J, the gap between germline ends came to 15 bases. Germline CDR1 is SGHRS and CDR2 is YFSETQ. In DNA form, the CDR3 reads TGCGCCAGCAGCCTCGGGACGGACAGTTCCTACAATGAGCAGTTCTTC. It codes for CASSLGTDSSYNEQFF.